The 15 T cell receptor beta chains below were found in one sample sequenced in a study of T cell responses to AZD1222 COVID-19 vaccine. Some clones are missing from TCRdb's copy, which holds only in-frame ones; the method was immunoSEQ multiplex PCR. The sample shows some 30,000 clones, roughly nine tenths of them seen only once. The material was peripheral blood, obtained on day 0 of AZD1222 vaccination. The receptors were sampled from an adult in good health.

This chain uses TRBV7-9 with TRBJ1-5; unclear D gene. The V end lost 1 base, the J end lost 1 base, and 8 bases lay between the germline ends. This CDR3 region has 15 residues. Germline-derived CDR1 and CDR2 are SEHNR and FQNEAQ (reference sequence). The CDR3 nucleotides read TGTGCCAGCAGCTTAGTTGGGAACAGCAATCAGCCCCAGCATTTT. This codes for CASSLVGNSNQPQHF.

This clone has only one observation. The chain is built from TRBV15 and TRBJ2-3; D tentatively fits TRBD1 or TRBD2 (6 bases each). This CDR3 contains 14 residues. The V end lost 9 bases, the J end lost 5 bases, and 18 bases lay between the germline ends. The germline CDR1 and CDR2 sequences are LNHNV and YYDKDF (reference sequence). The CDR3 DNA reads TGTGCCACAGGGATCCCGGGGGCCCAAGATACGCAGTATTTT. It encodes CATGIPGAQDTQYF.

This clone was counted between two and nine times. The chain has TRBV11-2 and TRBJ1-1; D may be TRBD1 (6 bases). Germline CDR1 and CDR2: SGHAT and FQNNGV. This CDR3 contains 14 residues. Between the trimmed V and J ends, which lost 5 bases and 1 base, there was a span of 11 bases. The CDR3 reads CASSPTGPNTEAFF. The CDR3 DNA reads TGTGCCAGCAGCCCCACAGGGCCGAACACTGAAGCTTTCTTT.

The sample holds a few counts of this clone. CDR3 in amino acids: CAWSAGTVNSPLHF. CDR3 coding DNA: TGTGCCTGGAGTGCCGGGACAGTAAATTCACCCCTCCACTTT. V usage is TRBV30 and J usage is TRBJ1-6, with TRBD1 matching over 7 bases. The V segment lost 1 base and the J segment 7 bases; nucleotides outside the gene matches: 4. Germline CDR1 GTSNPN, CDR2 SVGIG (reference sequence). The CDR3 runs to 14 residues.

The rearrangement uses TRBV3-1 (or the pseudogene TRBV3-2) and TRBJ1-2; 8 nucleotides line up with TRBD1. In germline, CDR1 is LGHDT, CDR2 YNNKEL (reference sequence). V trimming: 4 bases; J trimming: 8 bases; junction bases outside the gene matches: 9. The CDR3 contains 14 residues. The chain's CDR3 is CASSPSTGVGGYTF. For the CDR3, the DNA is TGTGCCAGCAGCCCTTCGACAGGGGTTGGGGGCTACACCTTC.

This clone was recorded once. This sequence joins TRBV19 and TRBJ1-1; TRBD1 might be the D (5 bases). V lost 2 bases to trimming and J lost 2 bases, with 15 bases between them. CDR1 is LNHDA and CDR2 is SQIVND in the germline V gene (reference sequence). The CDR3 extends over 16 amino acids. The CDR3 DNA reads as TGTGCCAGTAGTATAACCCCCATGGGGGGTAACACTGAAGCTTTCTTT. Its translation: CASSITPMGGNTEAFF.

The rearrangement joins TRBV11-3 to TRBJ2-7; the match to TRBD2 covers 7 bases. The CDR3 is 14 amino acids. V was pared by 5 bases and J by 5 bases, with 9 bases of the junction left unmatched. Germline loops: CDR1 SGHNT, CDR2 YENEEA. CDR3 nucleotides: TGTGCCAGCAGCCGCGGCGGGGGAGGAGACGAGCAGTACTTC. Translating gives CASSRGGGGDEQYF. The full variable domain, in which reference TRBV11-3 and TRBJ2-7 provide the parts outside the CDR3, is EAGVVQSPRYKIIEKKQPVAFWCNPISGHNTLYWYLQNLGQGPELLIRYENEEAVDDSQLPKDRFSAERLKGVDSTLKIQPAELGDSAVYLCASSRGGGGDEQYFGPGTRLTVT.

This clone was observed a single time. The chain is built from TRBV30 and TRBJ1-5; the D gene is possibly TRBD1 (5 bases). V was cut by 5 bases and J by 3 bases, with 8 bases left in between. Germline V CDR1 and CDR2: GTSNPN, SVGIG (reference sequence). The CDR3 is 12 residues long. The CDR3 reads CAWETDNQPQHF. The CDR3 coding sequence is TGTGCCTGGGAGACAGACAATCAGCCCCAGCATTTT.

This clone was observed a single time. The chain joins TRBV6-2 or TRBV6-3 to TRBJ1-2; possibly TRBD1 for D (5 bases). CDR1 is MNHEY, CDR2 SVGEGT, per germline. The CDR3 runs 18 residues. V lost 0 bases and J lost 7, with 24 bases in between. CDR3 nucleotide sequence: TGTGCCAGCAGTTACTCGATGGGAGGGGCAGGCGTCCTATTTGGCTACACCTTC. Its protein product is CASSYSMGGAGVLFGYTF.

This chain joins TRBV27 and TRBJ1-6, with unresolved D. V was pared by 6 bases and J by 10 bases, with 16 bases between. The CDR3 extends over 14 amino acids. CDR1 and CDR2 (germline): MNHEY, SMNVEV (reference sequence). The CDR3 spells CASSGPSGGSPLHF. The CDR3 nucleotides are TGTGCCAGCAGCGGACCCTCCGGTGGATCACCCCTCCACTTT.

The chain uses TRBV4-2 and TRBJ2-3; 7 bases are a match to TRBD2. Germline V gene data show CDR1 as LGHNA and CDR2 as YNFKEQ. The trim removed 3 bases at V and 2 bases at J, leaving 2 bases unmatched. This CDR3 is built from 14 residues. DNA of the CDR3: TGTGCCAGCAGCCACGGGACTACCACAGATACGCAGTATTTT. It codes for CASSHGTTTDTQYF.

CDR3 DNA sequence: TGTGCCAGCAGTTCCCCGAGGGGGGAACCCACTGAAGCTTTCTTT. Protein product: CASSSPRGEPTEAFF. The chain has TRBV28 and TRBJ1-1; maybe TRBD1 (6 bases). The CDR3 is 15 amino acids. CDR1 and CDR2 (germline): MDHEN, SYDVKM. The V end lost 4 bases, the J end lost 4 bases, and 16 bases lay between the germline ends.

This clone was counted a few times. The chain is built from TRBV19 and TRBJ1-3; TRBD1 matches at 8 bases. The germline gives CDR1 LNHDA, CDR2 SQIVND (reference sequence). The junction had 8 bases not matched to a gene; V was cut back by 8 bases and J by 2 bases. CDR3 length equals 15 residues. The CDR3 spells CASSTGEYPGNTIYF. The CDR3 coding sequence is TGTGCCAGTTCGACAGGGGAGTACCCTGGAAACACCATATATTTT.

The genes are TRBV2 and TRBJ2-7, with D hard to call. CDR3 length: 12 residues. The ends were cut back, 5 bases at V and 4 bases at J, with 9 bases in the middle. Germline-derived CDR1 and CDR2 are SNHLY and FYNNEI. Here the CDR3 DNA reads TGTGCCAGCAGTTTCGTAATGTACGAGCAGTACTTC. Amino acids: CASSFVMYEQYF.

The chain uses TRBV12-5 and TRBJ1-2; D not certain. Trimming cost V 6 bases and J 8 bases, with 16 bases left between them. CDR3 length: 13 amino acids. Per germline, CDR1 LGHNT and CDR2 FRNRAP. In nucleotides, the CDR3 is TGTGCTAGTGGCCCCGGACTGCCCCCGGGCTACACCTTC. Residues: CASGPGLPPGYTF.